This T cell receptor (beta chain) was obtained from a study of cytomegalovirus exposure and HLA in healthy donors. This clone showed up just once. PCR used 60 Vbeta primers and 13 Jbeta primers. This table comes from immunoSEQ multiplex PCR, and its TCRdb copy is limited to in-frame clones, with some not included. The data hold under 150,000 clones, with approximately 80% observed a single time. CDR3 length equals 14 residues. Germline CDR1 reads SEHNR; CDR2 reads FQNEAQ (reference sequence). Losses at the gene ends were 3 bases for V and 3 bases for J; bases not matched to a gene: 3. The chain carries TRBV7-9 and TRBJ1-1; TRBD1 matches at 8 bases. The source is a male donor in good health and CMV-seronegative. The source material was PBMCs. The CDR3 sequence: CASSFLDRDTEAFF. The DNA of the CDR3 is TGTGCCAGCAGCTTCCTGGACAGGGACACTGAAGCTTTCTTT.